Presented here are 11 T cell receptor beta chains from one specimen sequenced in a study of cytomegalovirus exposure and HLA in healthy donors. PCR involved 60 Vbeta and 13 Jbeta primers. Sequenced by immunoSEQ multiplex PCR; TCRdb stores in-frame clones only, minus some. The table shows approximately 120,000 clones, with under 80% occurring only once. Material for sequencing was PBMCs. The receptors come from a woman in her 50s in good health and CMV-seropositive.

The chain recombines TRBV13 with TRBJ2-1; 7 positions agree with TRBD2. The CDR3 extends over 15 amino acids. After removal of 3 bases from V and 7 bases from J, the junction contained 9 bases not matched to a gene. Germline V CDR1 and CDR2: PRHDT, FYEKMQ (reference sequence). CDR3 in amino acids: CASSFGYTGGNEQFF. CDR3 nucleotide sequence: TGTGCCAGCAGCTTCGGATACACCGGGGGGAATGAGCAGTTCTTC.

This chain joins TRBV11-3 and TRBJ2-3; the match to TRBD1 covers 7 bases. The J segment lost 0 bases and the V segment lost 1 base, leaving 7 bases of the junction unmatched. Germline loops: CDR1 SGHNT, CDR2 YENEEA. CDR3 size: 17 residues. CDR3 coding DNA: TGTGCCAGCAGCTTAGGCCGGACAGGCCTCAGCACAGATACGCAGTATTTT. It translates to CASSLGRTGLSTDTQYF.

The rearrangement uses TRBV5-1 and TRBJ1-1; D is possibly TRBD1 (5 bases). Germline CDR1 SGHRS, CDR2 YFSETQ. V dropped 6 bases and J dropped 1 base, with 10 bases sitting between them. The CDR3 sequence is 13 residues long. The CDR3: CASTPGGNTEAFF. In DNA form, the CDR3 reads TGCGCCAGCACCCCCGGGGGGAACACTGAAGCTTTCTTT.

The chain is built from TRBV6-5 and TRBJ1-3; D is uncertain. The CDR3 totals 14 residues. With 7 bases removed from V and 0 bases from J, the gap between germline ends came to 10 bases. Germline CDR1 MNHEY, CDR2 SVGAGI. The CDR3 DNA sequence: TGTGCCAGCAACTCTGTACGCTCTGGAAACACCATATATTTT. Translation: CASNSVRSGNTIYF.

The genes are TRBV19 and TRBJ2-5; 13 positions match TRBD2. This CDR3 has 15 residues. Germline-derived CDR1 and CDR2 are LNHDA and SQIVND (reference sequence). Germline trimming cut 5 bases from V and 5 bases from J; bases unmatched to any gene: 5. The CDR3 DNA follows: TGTGCCAGTAGTTGGACTAGCGGGAGAAGGGAGACCCAGTACTTC. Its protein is CASSWTSGRRETQYF.

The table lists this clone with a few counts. The CDR3 region has the DNA TGCGCCAGCATTGACGGGGGGGCGGCAAATGAGCAGTTCTTC. Translated: CASIDGGAANEQFF. The J gene is TRBJ2-1, the V gene TRBV5-1, with 8 positions matching TRBD2. The junction had 9 bases not matched to a gene; V was cut back by 6 bases and J by 7 bases. The CDR3 extends over 14 amino acids. Germline CDR1 is SGHRS and CDR2 is YFSETQ.

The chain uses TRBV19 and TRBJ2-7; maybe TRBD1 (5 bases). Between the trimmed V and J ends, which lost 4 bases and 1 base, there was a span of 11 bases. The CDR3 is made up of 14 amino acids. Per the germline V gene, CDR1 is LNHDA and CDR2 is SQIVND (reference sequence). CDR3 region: CASSKGDLSYEQYF. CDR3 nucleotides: TGTGCCAGTAGTAAAGGGGATCTTTCCTACGAGCAGTACTTC.

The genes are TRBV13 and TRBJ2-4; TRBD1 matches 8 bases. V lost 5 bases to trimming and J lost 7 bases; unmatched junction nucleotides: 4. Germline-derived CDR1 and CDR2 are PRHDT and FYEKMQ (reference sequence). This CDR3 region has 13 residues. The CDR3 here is CASSMTGENIQYF. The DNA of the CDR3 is TGTGCCAGCAGCATGACAGGGGAGAACATTCAGTACTTC.

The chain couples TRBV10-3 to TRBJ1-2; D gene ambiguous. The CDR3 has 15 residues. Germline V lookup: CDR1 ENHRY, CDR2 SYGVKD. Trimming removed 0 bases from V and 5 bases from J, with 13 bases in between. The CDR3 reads CAISESTAGGYGYTF. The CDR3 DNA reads TGTGCCATCAGTGAGTCGACTGCGGGAGGGTATGGCTACACCTTC.

This chain's CDR3 is CASLQTSGSYNEQFF. CDR3 in DNA: TGTGCCAGTCTTCAAACTAGCGGGAGCTACAATGAGCAGTTCTTC. This rearrangement joins TRBV19 to TRBJ2-1, with TRBD2 matching 11 bases. Trimming removed 8 bases from V and 3 bases from J; junction bases left unmatched: 6. CDR3 length: 15 amino acids. In germline, CDR1 is LNHDA, CDR2 SQIVND (reference sequence). Drawing the rest from reference TRBV19 and TRBJ2-1, the complete variable domain is DGGITQSPKYLFRKEGQNVTLSCEQNLNHDAMYWYRQDPGQGLRLIYYSQIVNDFQKGDIAEGYSVSREKKESFPLTVTSAQKNPTAFYLCASLQTSGSYNEQFFGPGTRLTVL.

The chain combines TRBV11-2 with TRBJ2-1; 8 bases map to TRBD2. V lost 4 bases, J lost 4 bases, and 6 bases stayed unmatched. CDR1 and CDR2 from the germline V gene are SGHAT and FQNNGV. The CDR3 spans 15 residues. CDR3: CASSSSPSGYNEQFF. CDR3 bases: TGTGCCAGCAGCTCCTCGCCTAGCGGGTACAATGAGCAGTTCTTC.